This T cell receptor (beta chain) is from a study of cytomegalovirus exposure and HLA in healthy donors. About the research overall: The roughly 120 validation repertoires matched the approximately 700 first-cohort repertoires in platform, a later analysis reported.

Clones were sequenced by immunoSEQ multiplex PCR, and TCRdb holds only the in-frame ones, with some missing. The data contain about 160,000 clones, around 90% of them seen just once; the ten biggest clones take up roughly 3%. The donors were members of the validation cohort, which comprised about 120 subjects and was separate from the first cohort of roughly 700 subjects. The CDR3 sequence is 15 residues long. J gave up 3 bases and V 0 bases, and 5 bases lay outside the gene matches. Germline assignment: CDR1 SGHDT and CDR2 YYEEEE. Notes on this clone: The antigen remains unidentified.

Findings and limits, study-wide: Listed as cytomegalovirus-associated were 170 or so TCR beta chains. Under in vitro conditions, three CMV-associated chains were confirmed as specific for CMV antigens.

This sequence was found in a woman under 30 in good health and CMV-seropositive. The sequencing sample was made of PBMCs. The chain recombines TRBV5-6 with TRBJ2-7; TRBD1 matches 8 bases. The CDR3 protein is CASSLEVTGDYEQYF. The CDR3 nucleotides read TGTGCCAGCAGCTTGGAGGTGACAGGGGACTACGAGCAGTACTTC.